The rows below give T cell receptor beta chains drawn from one sample of a study of blood T cell repertoires in COVID-19. Libraries were prepared by immunoSEQ multiplex PCR; TCRdb keeps only in-frame clonotypes and omits some of them. This sample has over 250,000 clones, with roughly 88% found just once. Source material: peripheral blood. These receptors were collected from a woman aged 25 to 39 with acute or convalescent COVID-19. Each CDR3 is given with its conserved first and last residue. A D gene is named only where the DNA matches it firmly. Part of the rows lack a size; the others show once, few, many or a class for expanded clones.

D,J,size,V,CDR3,DNA
.,TRBJ2-2,once,TRBV12-2,CASRSPLIRPGSTGELFF,TGTGCAAGTCGCTCCCCCCTAATCCGGCCGGGGTCCACCGGGGAGCTGTTTTTT
.,TRBJ1-3,.,TRBV19,CASSMTIRFRNSGNTIYF,TGTGCCAGTAGTATGACAATCAGGTTTAGGAACTCTGGAAACACCATATATTTT
TRBD1,TRBJ2-5,.,TRBV6-5,CASSTDRGLETQYF,TGTGCCAGCAGTACCGACAGGGGGCTAGAGACCCAGTACTTC
TRBD2,TRBJ2-5,.,TRBV12-5,CASGPSAGVRETQYF,TGTGCTAGTGGCCCCTCGGCGGGAGTGAGAGAGACCCAGTACTTC
.,TRBJ1-5,.,TRBV7-2,CASSLGRMNQPQHF,TGTGCCAGCAGCTTAGGGCGGATGAATCAGCCCCAGCATTTT
TRBD1,TRBJ2-5,.,TRBV5-8,CASSPFYGTGISEETQYF,TGTGCCAGCAGCCCGTTTTACGGGACAGGGATTTCCGAAGAGACCCAGTACTTC
.,TRBJ2-7,.,TRBV19,CASSIAPGGGYSYEQYF,TGTGCCAGTAGTATTGCCCCGGGAGGGGGCTACTCCTACGAGCAGTACTTC
TRBD2,TRBJ2-1,.,TRBV10-1,CASSRGLAGTYNEQFF,TGCGCCAGCAGTCGGGGACTAGCGGGAACCTACAATGAGCAGTTCTTC
TRBD1,TRBJ2-7,once,TRBV4-3,CASSPDRQGYEQYF,TGCGCCAGCAGCCCGGACAGGCAGGGCTACGAGCAGTACTTC
TRBD2,TRBJ2-1,.,TRBV5-4,CASSPGTSGRANEQFF,TGTGCCAGCAGCCCCGGGACTAGCGGGAGGGCCAATGAGCAGTTCTTC
.,TRBJ2-7,.,TRBV7-8,CASSPSYEQYF,TGTGCCAGCAGCCCGTCCTACGAGCAGTACTTC
.,TRBJ2-3,.,TRBV9,CASSVEGQDTDTQYF,TGTGCCAGCAGCGTAGAGGGGCAAGACACAGATACGCAGTATTTT
.,TRBJ1-5,.,TRBV5-1,CASSLRQGGQPQHF,TGCGCCAGCAGCCTACGACAAGGAGGTCAGCCCCAGCATTTT
TRBD1,TRBJ2-5,once,TRBV6-5,CASRRTGGGETQYF,TGTGCCAGCAGACGGACAGGGGGGGGAGAGACCCAGTACTTC
TRBD2,TRBJ2-1,.,TRBV7-9,CASSFAGGPRAEQFF,TGTGCCAGCAGCTTCGCGGGAGGCCCACGGGCTGAGCAGTTCTTC
.,TRBJ2-2,.,TRBV19,CASSAPGESGELFF,TGTGCCAGTAGTGCGCCAGGGGAGTCCGGGGAGCTGTTTTTT
TRBD1,TRBJ1-6,few,TRBV6-6,CASSPETTGTGNNSPLHF,TGTGCCAGCAGTCCAGAAACAACCGGGACAGGGAATAATTCACCCCTCCACTTT
.,TRBJ2-1,.,TRBV7-3,CASSSWGQGLNEQFF,TGTGCCAGCAGCTCCTGGGGTCAGGGGCTCAATGAGCAGTTCTTC
TRBD1,TRBJ2-1,.,TRBV3-1/TRBV3-2,CASSQERGRDNEQFF,TGTGCCAGCAGCCAAGAAAGGGGGCGGGACAATGAGCAGTTCTTC
.,TRBJ2-1,.,TRBV9,CASSPFPSNEQFF,TGTGCCAGCAGCCCTTTCCCGTCCAATGAGCAGTTCTTC
.,TRBJ1-3,.,TRBV14,CASSPQVGNTIYF,TGTGCCAGCAGCCCCCAGGTCGGAAACACCATATATTTT
.,TRBJ1-5,.,TRBV30,CAWSVARNNQPQHF,TGTGCCTGGAGTGTAGCGCGGAACAATCAGCCCCAGCATTTT
.,TRBJ1-2,.,TRBV19,CASSSTVLNSDGYTF,TGTGCCAGTAGTTCAACAGTCTTAAACTCGGATGGCTACACCTTC
.,TRBJ1-1,.,TRBV18,CASSPSPGQDGGSTEAFF,TGTGCCAGCTCACCCTCCCCTGGGCAGGACGGAGGGTCCACTGAAGCTTTCTTT
.,TRBJ1-5,.,TRBV5-8,CASSLGQGYQPQHF,TGTGCCAGCAGCTTGGGGCAGGGTTATCAGCCCCAGCATTTT
TRBD2,TRBJ2-7,.,TRBV4-1,CASSHVKAGGGSYEQYF,TGCGCCAGCAGCCATGTTAAAGCGGGAGGAGGCTCCTACGAGCAGTACTTC
.,TRBJ2-1,.,TRBV29-1,CSVEVQESGYEQFF,TGCAGCGTTGAGGTGCAGGAGTCAGGGTATGAGCAGTTCTTC
.,TRBJ1-1,.,TRBV15,CATSRDLGRGGTEAFF,TGTGCCACCAGCAGAGATCTGGGCAGGGGTGGCACTGAAGCTTTCTTT
TRBD2,TRBJ2-1,.,TRBV5-4,CASSLTGTSINEQFF,TGTGCCAGCAGCTTGACCGGGACTAGTATCAATGAGCAGTTCTTC
TRBD1,TRBJ2-7,.,TRBV5-7,CASSPGQGSLYEQYF,TGTGCCAGCAGCCCAGGACAGGGCTCCCTTTACGAGCAGTACTTC
.,TRBJ1-1,.,TRBV5-6,CASSHPLRVTEAFF,TGTGCCAGCAGCCACCCTCTCAGGGTCACTGAAGCTTTCTTT
.,TRBJ2-1,.,TRBV30,CAWSDPGLISYNEQFF,TGTGCCTGGAGCGATCCGGGACTTATCTCCTACAATGAGCAGTTCTTC
TRBD2,TRBJ2-5,.,TRBV14,CASSQTSGQETQYF,TGTGCCAGCAGCCAGACTAGCGGCCAAGAGACCCAGTACTTC
.,TRBJ2-7,.,TRBV9,CASSARDNLGEQYF,TGTGCCAGCAGCGCCCGGGACAACCTTGGAGAGCAGTACTTC
.,TRBJ2-6,.,TRBV6-6,CASARSGANVLTF,TGTGCCAGCGCTCGGTCTGGGGCCAACGTCCTGACTTTC
TRBD1,TRBJ1-6,.,TRBV6-5,CASSYFGQVGSPLHF,TGTGCCAGCAGTTACTTCGGACAGGTTGGGTCACCCCTCCACTTT
TRBD1,TRBJ1-1,.,TRBV5-1,CASSHGQGAGTEAFF,TGCGCCAGCAGCCATGGACAGGGGGCAGGGACTGAAGCTTTCTTT
TRBD1,TRBJ1-6,.,TRBV27,CASSLSGQGGSPLHF,TGTGCCAGCAGTTTATCGGGACAGGGAGGTTCACCCCTCCACTTT
.,TRBJ1-1,once,TRBV19,CASSTMGGGHTEAFF,TGTGCCAGTAGTACTATGGGGGGGGGCCACACTGAAGCTTTCTTT
TRBD1,TRBJ1-5,once,TRBV18,CASSPRDRGINQPQHF,TGTGCCAGCTCACCCCGGGACAGGGGTATTAATCAGCCCCAGCATTTT
.,TRBJ1-1,.,TRBV10-2,CASSDMQGTEAFF,TGCGCCAGCAGTGATATGCAGGGCACTGAAGCTTTCTTT